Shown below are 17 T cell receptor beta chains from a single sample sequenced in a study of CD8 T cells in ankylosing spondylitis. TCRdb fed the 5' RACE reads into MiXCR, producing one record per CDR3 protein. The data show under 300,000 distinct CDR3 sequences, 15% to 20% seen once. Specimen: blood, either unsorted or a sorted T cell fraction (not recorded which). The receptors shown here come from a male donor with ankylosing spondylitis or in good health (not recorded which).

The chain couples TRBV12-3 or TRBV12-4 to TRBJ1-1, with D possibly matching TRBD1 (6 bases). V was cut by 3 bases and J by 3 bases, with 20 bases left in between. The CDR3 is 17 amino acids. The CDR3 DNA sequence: TGTGCCAGCAGTTTTTTGTTACAGGGCGCGTTTGACACTGAAGCTTTCTTT. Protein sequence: CASSFLLQGAFDTEAFF.

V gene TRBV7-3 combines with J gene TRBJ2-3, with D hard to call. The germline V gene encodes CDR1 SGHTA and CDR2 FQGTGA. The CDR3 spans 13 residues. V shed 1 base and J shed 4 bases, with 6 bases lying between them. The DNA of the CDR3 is TGTGCCAGCAGCTTAATGACGGCAGATACGCAGTATTTT. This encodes CASSLMTADTQYF.

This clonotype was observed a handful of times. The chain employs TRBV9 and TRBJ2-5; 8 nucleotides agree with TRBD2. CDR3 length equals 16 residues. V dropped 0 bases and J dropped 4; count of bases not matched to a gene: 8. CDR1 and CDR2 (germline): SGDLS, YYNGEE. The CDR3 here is CASSVDRGGLAETQYF. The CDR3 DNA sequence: TGTGCCAGCAGCGTAGATCGGGGGGGGTTGGCAGAGACCCAGTACTTC.

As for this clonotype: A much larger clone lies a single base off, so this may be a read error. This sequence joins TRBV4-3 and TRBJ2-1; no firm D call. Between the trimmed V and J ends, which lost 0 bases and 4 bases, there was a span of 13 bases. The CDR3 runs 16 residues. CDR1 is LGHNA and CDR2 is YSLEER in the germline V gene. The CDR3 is CASSQDLVPAYNEQFF. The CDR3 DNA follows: TGCGCCAGCAGCCAAGATCTGGTACCAGCTTACAATGAGCAGTTCTTC.

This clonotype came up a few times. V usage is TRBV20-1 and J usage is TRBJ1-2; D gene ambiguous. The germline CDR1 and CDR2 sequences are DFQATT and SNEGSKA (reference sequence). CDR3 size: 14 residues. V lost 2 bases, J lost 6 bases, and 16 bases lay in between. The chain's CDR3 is CSARPNSLRDGYTF. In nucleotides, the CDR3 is TGCAGTGCTAGACCCAACAGCTTACGGGATGGCTACACCTTC.

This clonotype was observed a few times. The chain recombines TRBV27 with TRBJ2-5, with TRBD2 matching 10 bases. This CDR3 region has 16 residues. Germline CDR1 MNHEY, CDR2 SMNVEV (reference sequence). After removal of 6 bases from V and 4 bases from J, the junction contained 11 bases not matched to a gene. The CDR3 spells CASSGFLAGAPETQYF. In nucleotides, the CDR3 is TGTGCCAGCAGCGGATTTCTAGCGGGAGCTCCAGAGACCCAGTACTTC.

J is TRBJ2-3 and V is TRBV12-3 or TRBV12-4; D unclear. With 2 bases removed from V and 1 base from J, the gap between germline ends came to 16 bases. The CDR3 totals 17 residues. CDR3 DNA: TGTGCCAGCAGTTTATTCGGTACGGTAGGTGGCACAGATACGCAGTATTTT. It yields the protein CASSLFGTVGGTDTQYF.

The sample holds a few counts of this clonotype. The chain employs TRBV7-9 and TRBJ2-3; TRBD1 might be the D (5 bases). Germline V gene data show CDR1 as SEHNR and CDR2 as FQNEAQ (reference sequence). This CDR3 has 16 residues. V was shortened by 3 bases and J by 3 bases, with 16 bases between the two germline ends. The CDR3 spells CASSFGLGVETDTQYF. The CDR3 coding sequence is TGTGCCAGCAGCTTTGGTTTAGGGGTGGAGACAGATACGCAGTATTTT.

In DNA, the CDR3 is TGTGCCAGCAGCCCGTGGCCAAGGGACACCGGGGAGCTGTTTTTT. Translation gives CASSPWPRDTGELFF. This chain connects TRBV11-2 to TRBJ2-2; no firm D call. V lost 5 bases and J lost 3, with 13 bases in between. There are 15 residues in the CDR3. CDR1 and CDR2 (germline): SGHAT, FQNNGV.

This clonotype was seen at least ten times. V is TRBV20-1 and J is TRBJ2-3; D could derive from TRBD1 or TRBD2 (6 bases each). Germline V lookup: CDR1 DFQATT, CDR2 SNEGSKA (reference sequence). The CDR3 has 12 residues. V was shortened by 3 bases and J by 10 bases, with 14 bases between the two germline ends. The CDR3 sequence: CSASGGTVPQYF. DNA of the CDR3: TGCAGTGCTAGCGGGGGCACCGTCCCGCAGTATTTT.

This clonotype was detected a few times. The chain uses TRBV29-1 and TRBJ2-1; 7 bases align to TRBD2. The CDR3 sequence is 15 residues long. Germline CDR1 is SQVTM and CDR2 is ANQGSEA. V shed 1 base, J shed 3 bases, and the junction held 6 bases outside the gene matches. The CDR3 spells CSVEGGRGVYNEQFF. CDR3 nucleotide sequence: TGCAGCGTTGAAGGCGGGAGAGGGGTCTACAATGAGCAGTTCTTC.

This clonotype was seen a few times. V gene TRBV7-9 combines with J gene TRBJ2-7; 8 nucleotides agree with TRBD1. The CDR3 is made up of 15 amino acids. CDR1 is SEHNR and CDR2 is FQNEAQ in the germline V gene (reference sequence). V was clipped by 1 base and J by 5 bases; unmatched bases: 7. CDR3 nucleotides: TGTGCCAGCAGCTTAGTAGGACAGGGTTTGAACGAGCAGTACTTC. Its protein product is CASSLVGQGLNEQYF.

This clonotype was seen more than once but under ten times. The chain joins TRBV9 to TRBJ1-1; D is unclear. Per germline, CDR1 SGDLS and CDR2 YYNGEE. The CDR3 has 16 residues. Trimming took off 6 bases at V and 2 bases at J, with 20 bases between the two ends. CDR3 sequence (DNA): TGTGCCAGCAAGCCCTTAGACACTCATGAAAACACTGAAGCTTTCTTT. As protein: CASKPLDTHENTEAFF.

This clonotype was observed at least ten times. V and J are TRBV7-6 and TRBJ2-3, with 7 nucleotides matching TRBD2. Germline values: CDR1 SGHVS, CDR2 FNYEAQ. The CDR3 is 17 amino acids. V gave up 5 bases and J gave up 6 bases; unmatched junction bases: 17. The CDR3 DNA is TGTGCCAGCAGCCAACTCCCCGGGGCGGGAGTCGGGGATACGCAGTATTTT. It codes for CASSQLPGAGVGDTQYF.

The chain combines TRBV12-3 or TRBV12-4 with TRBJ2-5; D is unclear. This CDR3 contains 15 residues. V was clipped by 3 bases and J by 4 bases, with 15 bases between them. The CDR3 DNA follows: TGTGCCAGCAGTTTCGTCCCTCAGGAGAGAGAGACCCAGTACTTC. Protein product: CASSFVPQERETQYF.

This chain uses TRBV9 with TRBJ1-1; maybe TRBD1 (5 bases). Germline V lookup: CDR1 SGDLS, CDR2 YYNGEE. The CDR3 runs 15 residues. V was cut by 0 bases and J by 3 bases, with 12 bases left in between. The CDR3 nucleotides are TGTGCCAGCAGCGTAGAGGGGAATTTAGACACTGAAGCTTTCTTT. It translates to CASSVEGNLDTEAFF. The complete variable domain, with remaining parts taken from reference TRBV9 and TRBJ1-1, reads DSGVTQTPKHLITATGQRVTLRCSPRSGDLSVYWYQQSLDQGLQFLIQYYNGEERAKGNILERFSAQQFPDLHSELNLSSLELGDSALYFCASSVEGNLDTEAFFGQGTRLTVV.

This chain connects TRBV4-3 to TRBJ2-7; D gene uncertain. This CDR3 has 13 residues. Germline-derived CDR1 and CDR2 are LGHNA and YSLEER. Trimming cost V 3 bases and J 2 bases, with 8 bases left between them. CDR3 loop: CASSHAEAYEQYF. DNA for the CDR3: TGCGCCAGCAGCCACGCAGAGGCCTACGAGCAGTACTTC.